This paragraph covers one T cell receptor beta chain sequence. The V gene's germline CDR1 is SGHTA and CDR2 FQGNSA. The J segment lost 6 bases and the V segment lost 5 bases, leaving 6 bases of the junction unmatched. The length of the CDR3 is 14 residues. The sample comes from a study of blood T cell repertoires in COVID-19. On the study more broadly: T cells, B-cell-depleted T cells, or PBMCs supplied cDNA or gDNA.

Sequencing was performed with immunoSEQ multiplex PCR; in TCRdb, only in-frame clones are kept and a portion is missing. This sample yields 110,000 or so clones, of which 88% are seen a single time; around 2% belongs to the top ten. The chain links TRBV7-2 to TRBJ2-2, with 7 positions matching TRBD2. What was sequenced was peripheral blood. The sequence came from a human donor in a cohort sampled during active COVID-19. The CDR3: CASSRGREAGELFF. CDR3 coding DNA: TGTGCCAGCAGCCGGGGACGGGAGGCCGGGGAGCTGTTTTTT.